This T cell receptor (beta chain) was profiled in a study of T cells in Graves' hyperthyroidism and ophthalmopathy. Germline V gene data show CDR1 as SGHTA and CDR2 as FQGNSA. This CDR3 contains 14 residues. V was trimmed by 3 bases and J by 6 bases, leaving 14 bases between them. Using RNA transcripts as the source, TCR beta CDR3 regions were amplified. HTBI primers were used for first-round RT-PCR of the TCR CDR3. TCRdb independently ran MiXCR on the multiplex PCR reads; one entry per CDR3 protein. This sample has around 350,000 distinct CDR3 sequences; around a quarter occur once, and the top ten carry roughly 80%. This clonotype was counted a few times.

Sequencing was done on a sample of blood. The TCR sequence derives from a man in his forties or fifties with Graves' hyperthyroidism. The chain couples TRBV7-2 to TRBJ1-1, with D perhaps TRBD1 (5 bases). The CDR3 bases are TGTGCCAGCAGCTTGGAATTCCGGGACGCTGAAGCTTTCTTT. Protein: CASSLEFRDAEAFF.